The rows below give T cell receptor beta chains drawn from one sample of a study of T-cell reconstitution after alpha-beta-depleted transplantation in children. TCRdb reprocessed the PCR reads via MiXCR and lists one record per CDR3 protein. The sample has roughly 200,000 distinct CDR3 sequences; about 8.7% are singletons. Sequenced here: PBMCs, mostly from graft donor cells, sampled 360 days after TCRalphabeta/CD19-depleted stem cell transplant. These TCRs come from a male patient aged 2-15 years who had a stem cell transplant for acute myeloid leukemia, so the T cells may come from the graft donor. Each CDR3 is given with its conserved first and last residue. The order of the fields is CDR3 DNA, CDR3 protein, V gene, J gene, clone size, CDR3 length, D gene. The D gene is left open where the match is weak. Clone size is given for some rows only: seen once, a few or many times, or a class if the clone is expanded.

cdr3_nt: TGCGCCAGCAGCCCCGGGGGCCTGAACACCGGGGAGCTGTTTTTT; cdr3_aa: CASSPGGLNTGELFF; v_call: TRBV5-1; j_call: TRBJ2-2; clone_size: few; cdr3_length: 15; d_call: -
cdr3_nt: TGTGCCATCGGACCGATTAGCACAGATACGCAGTATTTT; cdr3_aa: CAIGPISTDTQYF; v_call: TRBV10-3; j_call: TRBJ2-3; clone_size: many; cdr3_length: 13; d_call: -
cdr3_nt: TGTGCCAGCAGCATCTCTTCCGGGACGTACTACGAGCAGTACTTC; cdr3_aa: CASSISSGTYYEQYF; v_call: TRBV9; j_call: TRBJ2-7; clone_size: -; cdr3_length: 15; d_call: -
cdr3_nt: TGTGCCAGCAGCGAGGGACAGGCTATCTATAGCAATCAGCCCCAGCATTTT; cdr3_aa: CASSEGQAIYSNQPQHF; v_call: TRBV6-2/TRBV6-3; j_call: TRBJ1-5; clone_size: many; cdr3_length: 17; d_call: TRBD1
cdr3_nt: TGTGCCATCAGTGAGGGGACTTACTACGAGCAGTACTTC; cdr3_aa: CAISEGTYYEQYF; v_call: TRBV10-3; j_call: TRBJ2-7; clone_size: -; cdr3_length: 13; d_call: -
cdr3_nt: TGTGCCAGCAGTGACCAGGGGGCAGGACAGCCCCAGCATTTT; cdr3_aa: CASSDQGAGQPQHF; v_call: TRBV2; j_call: TRBJ1-5; clone_size: -; cdr3_length: 14; d_call: TRBD1
cdr3_nt: TGTGCCAGCAGCTCAGGACGAGTTGGGACCCAGTACTTC; cdr3_aa: CASSSGRVGTQYF; v_call: TRBV7-2; j_call: TRBJ2-5; clone_size: -; cdr3_length: 13; d_call: -
cdr3_nt: TGCAGCGTAACAGGGATCCAAGAGACCCAGTACTTC; cdr3_aa: CSVTGIQETQYF; v_call: TRBV29-1; j_call: TRBJ2-5; clone_size: -; cdr3_length: 12; d_call: -
cdr3_nt: TGTGCCAGCAGTGAATTCCCCCTCACAGATACGCAGTATTTT; cdr3_aa: CASSEFPLTDTQYF; v_call: TRBV25-1; j_call: TRBJ2-3; clone_size: many; cdr3_length: 14; d_call: -
cdr3_nt: TGTGCCAGCAGCGTGGGCACAGGGGGACCCTACAATGAGCAGTTCTTC; cdr3_aa: CASSVGTGGPYNEQFF; v_call: TRBV9; j_call: TRBJ2-1; clone_size: many; cdr3_length: 16; d_call: TRBD1
cdr3_nt: TGTGCCAGCAGTTACCCCGCCCGTTACAATGAGCAGTTCTTC; cdr3_aa: CASSYPARYNEQFF; v_call: TRBV6-5; j_call: TRBJ2-1; clone_size: -; cdr3_length: 14; d_call: -
cdr3_nt: TGTGCCAGCTCACCACAAGGGACACCCTCCTACGAGCAGTACTTC; cdr3_aa: CASSPQGTPSYEQYF; v_call: TRBV18; j_call: TRBJ2-7; clone_size: few; cdr3_length: 15; d_call: -
cdr3_nt: TGTGCCAGCAGCTTCGGGGCCCTCTCCTACGAGCAGTACTTC; cdr3_aa: CASSFGALSYEQYF; v_call: TRBV7-9; j_call: TRBJ2-7; clone_size: few; cdr3_length: 14; d_call: -
cdr3_nt: TGCAGCGTTGTAGGGGGCCATGGCTACACCTTC; cdr3_aa: CSVVGGHGYTF; v_call: TRBV29-1; j_call: TRBJ1-2; clone_size: -; cdr3_length: 11; d_call: TRBD1
cdr3_nt: TGTGCCAGCAGTTTATCCAGGGGGTCGAGGGGTAATGAAAAACTGTTTTTT; cdr3_aa: CASSLSRGSRGNEKLFF; v_call: TRBV27; j_call: TRBJ1-4; clone_size: -; cdr3_length: 17; d_call: TRBD1
cdr3_nt: TGTGCCATTAGCGGGGGGGCCAGCACAGATACGCAGTATTTT; cdr3_aa: CAISGGASTDTQYF; v_call: TRBV2; j_call: TRBJ2-3; clone_size: many; cdr3_length: 14; d_call: TRBD2
cdr3_nt: TGCAGTGCTAGAGTTCGGAGCGGGGGTCACTACAATGAGCAGTTCTTC; cdr3_aa: CSARVRSGGHYNEQFF; v_call: TRBV20-1; j_call: TRBJ2-1; clone_size: few; cdr3_length: 16; d_call: TRBD2
cdr3_nt: TGTGCCAGCAGCCACTACCAACACCGGGAGGGCACTGAAGCTTTCTTT; cdr3_aa: CASSHYQHREGTEAFF; v_call: TRBV7-8; j_call: TRBJ1-1; clone_size: -; cdr3_length: 16; d_call: -
cdr3_nt: TGTGCCAGCAGCTTTAATCGGGAGGCTGAAGCTTTCTTT; cdr3_aa: CASSFNREAEAFF; v_call: TRBV7-3; j_call: TRBJ1-1; clone_size: -; cdr3_length: 13; d_call: -
cdr3_nt: TGTGCCAGCAGCTTCCCGCCCATTCATCGGGATGGGATAAAGCTCGGGAACACCGGGGAGCTGTTTTTT; cdr3_aa: CASSFPPIHRDGIKLGNTGELFF; v_call: TRBV7-7; j_call: TRBJ2-2; clone_size: many; cdr3_length: 23; d_call: -
cdr3_nt: TGCAGTGGGGCGACAGGCCAAGAGACCCAGTACTTC; cdr3_aa: CSGATGQETQYF; v_call: TRBV20-1; j_call: TRBJ2-5; clone_size: many; cdr3_length: 12; d_call: -
cdr3_nt: TGTGCCAGCAGTTGGACTAGCGGGAGTTTGGATACGCAGTATTTT; cdr3_aa: CASSWTSGSLDTQYF; v_call: TRBV12-3/TRBV12-4; j_call: TRBJ2-3; clone_size: few; cdr3_length: 15; d_call: TRBD2
cdr3_nt: TGCAGTGCGCTGGAGCGGGGGGGCCGCGAGACCCAGTACTTC; cdr3_aa: CSALERGGRETQYF; v_call: TRBV20-1; j_call: TRBJ2-5; clone_size: many; cdr3_length: 14; d_call: TRBD2
cdr3_nt: TGCAGTGCCAGACAGGGGGCCAGCTCCTACAATGAGCAGTTCTTC; cdr3_aa: CSARQGASSYNEQFF; v_call: TRBV20-1; j_call: TRBJ2-1; clone_size: many; cdr3_length: 15; d_call: TRBD1
cdr3_nt: TGTGCCAGCAGCGTAGAGCCAGCGGGGTTACCTCGCTCCTACAATGAGCAGTTCTTC; cdr3_aa: CASSVEPAGLPRSYNEQFF; v_call: TRBV9; j_call: TRBJ2-1; clone_size: -; cdr3_length: 19; d_call: TRBD2
cdr3_nt: TGTGCCAGCAGCGCTCGACTAGCCCTTCCAGATACGCAGTATTTT; cdr3_aa: CASSARLALPDTQYF; v_call: TRBV7-9; j_call: TRBJ2-3; clone_size: -; cdr3_length: 15; d_call: TRBD2
cdr3_nt: TGCAGTGCTAGAGATATAAGCGGGGAAGACAATGAGCAGTTCTTC; cdr3_aa: CSARDISGEDNEQFF; v_call: TRBV20-1; j_call: TRBJ2-1; clone_size: -; cdr3_length: 15; d_call: TRBD2
cdr3_nt: TGTGCCAGCAGCTACACCCGCGGGACAGGGAGCGATGAGCAGTTCTTC; cdr3_aa: CASSYTRGTGSDEQFF; v_call: TRBV9; j_call: TRBJ2-1; clone_size: many; cdr3_length: 16; d_call: TRBD1
cdr3_nt: TGCAGTGCTATTCGGGGTTCAATGAACACTGAAGCTTTCTTT; cdr3_aa: CSAIRGSMNTEAFF; v_call: TRBV20-1; j_call: TRBJ1-1; clone_size: -; cdr3_length: 14; d_call: -
cdr3_nt: TGTGCCAGCAGTTTGCCAGGGGGCCTTTACGAGCAGTACTTC; cdr3_aa: CASSLPGGLYEQYF; v_call: TRBV28; j_call: TRBJ2-7; clone_size: few; cdr3_length: 14; d_call: TRBD1
cdr3_nt: TGCAGTGCTAGAGCGGTTGGGGACTTCACCGGGGAGCTGTTTTTT; cdr3_aa: CSARAVGDFTGELFF; v_call: TRBV20-1; j_call: TRBJ2-2; clone_size: few; cdr3_length: 15; d_call: -
cdr3_nt: TGCAGTGCTAGATCCGGCGATGAAAAACTGTTTTTT; cdr3_aa: CSARSGDEKLFF; v_call: TRBV20-1; j_call: TRBJ1-4; clone_size: -; cdr3_length: 12; d_call: -
cdr3_nt: TGTGCCAGCTGGCCGGGACAGTACACCGGGGAGCTGTTTTTT; cdr3_aa: CASWPGQYTGELFF; v_call: TRBV6-1; j_call: TRBJ2-2; clone_size: -; cdr3_length: 14; d_call: TRBD1
cdr3_nt: TGTGCCAGCAGCTTTATTGGGGCGTCGACTAACCGGGACTCTACAGTAGAGACCCAGTACTTC; cdr3_aa: CASSFIGASTNRDSTVETQYF; v_call: TRBV11-1; j_call: TRBJ2-5; clone_size: few; cdr3_length: 21; d_call: -
cdr3_nt: TGTGCCATCAGTGAGTCGTCGGGGGAGCTGTTTTTT; cdr3_aa: CAISESSGELFF; v_call: TRBV10-3; j_call: TRBJ2-2; clone_size: many; cdr3_length: 12; d_call: -
cdr3_nt: TGTGCCAGCACCTACGGGAGGGGCAATGGCTACACCTTC; cdr3_aa: CASTYGRGNGYTF; v_call: TRBV6-6; j_call: TRBJ1-2; clone_size: -; cdr3_length: 13; d_call: -
cdr3_nt: TGTGCCAGCAGTTCCGTCGGCAGGGCCAACAATGAGCAGCTCTTC; cdr3_aa: CASSSVGRANNEQLF; v_call: TRBV12-3/TRBV12-4; j_call: TRBJ2-1; clone_size: many; cdr3_length: 15; d_call: -
cdr3_nt: TGTGCCAGCAGCTTACTCGGGGAGGTAAAACTGTTTTTT; cdr3_aa: CASSLLGEVKLFF; v_call: TRBV7-8; j_call: TRBJ1-4; clone_size: -; cdr3_length: 13; d_call: -
cdr3_nt: TGTGCCAGCTCCCGGGAATCCCGGACAGGGAACACTGAAGCTTTCTTT; cdr3_aa: CASSRESRTGNTEAFF; v_call: TRBV18; j_call: TRBJ1-1; clone_size: many; cdr3_length: 16; d_call: TRBD1
cdr3_nt: TGTGCCAGCACTCCAGAGTCCTCCTACAATGAGCAGTTCTTC; cdr3_aa: CASTPESSYNEQFF; v_call: TRBV12-3/TRBV12-4; j_call: TRBJ2-1; clone_size: -; cdr3_length: 14; d_call: -
cdr3_nt: TGCAGTGCTAGAAAACAGGGGAATGCCTACGAGCAGTACTTC; cdr3_aa: CSARKQGNAYEQYF; v_call: TRBV20-1; j_call: TRBJ2-7; clone_size: few; cdr3_length: 14; d_call: TRBD1
cdr3_nt: TGCGCCAGCGGAGTAGGGGCCGGAGAGACCCAGTACTTC; cdr3_aa: CASGVGAGETQYF; v_call: TRBV5-1; j_call: TRBJ2-5; clone_size: -; cdr3_length: 13; d_call: -
cdr3_nt: TGTGCCAGCAGCCCCCGGGACAGGGGGCTTTATGAGCAGTTCTTC; cdr3_aa: CASSPRDRGLYEQFF; v_call: TRBV9; j_call: TRBJ2-1; clone_size: many; cdr3_length: 15; d_call: TRBD1
cdr3_nt: TGTGCCAGCAGCTTAGCGGGGGGCCGCGCAGATACGCAGTATTTT; cdr3_aa: CASSLAGGRADTQYF; v_call: TRBV7-2; j_call: TRBJ2-3; clone_size: -; cdr3_length: 15; d_call: -